Listed here are 30 T cell receptor beta chains from one sample, sequenced in a study of cytomegalovirus exposure and HLA in healthy donors. The PCR used 60 Vbeta and 13 Jbeta primers. Data came from immunoSEQ multiplex PCR; TCRdb stores just in-frame clones and leaves some out. The sample holds about 160,000 clones; approximately 88% are singletons and the top ten take 0.95% to 1.3%. The sequenced material came from PBMCs. The origin of the receptors is a young man in good health and CMV-seronegative.

The chain carries TRBV30 and TRBJ1-3, with D uncertain. Germline V gives CDR1 GTSNPN, CDR2 SVGIG (reference sequence). Trimming removed 3 bases from V and 0 bases from J, with 6 bases in between. The CDR3 is 13 residues long. The CDR3 spells CAWRTSSGNTIYF. CDR3 sequence (DNA): TGTGCCTGGAGAACAAGCTCTGGAAACACCATATATTTT.

The rearrangement joins TRBV28 to TRBJ2-7; D is perhaps TRBD2 (7 bases). CDR1 MDHEN and CDR2 SYDVKM come from the germline V gene. V was clipped by 6 bases and J by 3 bases, with 9 bases between them. CDR3 size: 12 residues. CDR3 sequence reads: CASRGGHYEQYF. CDR3 in DNA: TGTGCCAGCAGGGGGGGGCACTACGAGCAGTACTTC.

This sequence joins TRBV13 and TRBJ1-1; 9 nucleotides align to TRBD1. The V gene's germline CDR1 is PRHDT and CDR2 FYEKMQ (reference sequence). The CDR3 is made up of 14 amino acids. With 5 bases clipped from V and 1 base from J, the junction kept 2 bases outside the gene matches. The CDR3 region has the DNA TGTGCCAGCAGCGGACAGGGGTGGAACACTGAAGCTTTCTTT. Translation: CASSGQGWNTEAFF.

This chain joins TRBV19 and TRBJ2-5; 9 bases are shared with TRBD1. The CDR3 sequence is 16 residues long. Losses at the gene ends were 2 bases for V and 4 bases for J; bases not matched to a gene: 8. The germline gives CDR1 LNHDA, CDR2 SQIVND (reference sequence). The CDR3 DNA sequence: TGTGCCAGTAGTATATGGGGACAGGGTGTCGGAGAGACCCAGTACTTC. It encodes CASSIWGQGVGETQYF.

The chain couples TRBV27 to TRBJ2-7; D unresolved. The V gene's germline CDR1 is MNHEY and CDR2 SMNVEV (reference sequence). V gave up 7 bases and J gave up 3 bases, with 4 bases separating them. This CDR3 has 10 residues. CDR3 nucleotides: TGTGCCAGCACCCGCTACGAGCAGTACTTC. Its translation: CASTRYEQYF.

V gene TRBV11-1 combines with J gene TRBJ1-2; possible D gene TRBD1, 5 bases. CDR3 length: 15 amino acids. V was cut by 0 bases and J by 8 bases, with 16 bases left in between. Germline V CDR1 and CDR2: SGHAT, FQDESV (reference sequence). In DNA, the CDR3 is TGTGCCAGCAGCTTAGCGAGGACAACAAGAGGAGGCTACACCTTC. As protein: CASSLARTTRGGYTF.

This chain uses TRBV4-1 with TRBJ2-6; D is unclear. The CDR3 spans 17 residues. The V gene's germline CDR1 is MGHRA and CDR2 YSYEKL. Between the trimmed V and J ends, which lost 1 base and 0 bases, there was a span of 10 bases. CDR3 in amino acids: CASSQVGSLSGANVLTF. Here the CDR3 DNA reads TGCGCCAGCAGCCAAGTGGGCAGCCTCTCTGGGGCCAACGTCCTGACTTTC.

The chain is built from TRBV4-1 and TRBJ2-7; D gene uncertain. The V end lost 1 base, the J end lost 5 bases, and 15 bases lay between the germline ends. The germline V gene has CDR1 MGHRA and CDR2 YSYEKL. This CDR3 has 15 residues. The CDR3 protein is CASSQVYEALDEQYF. The CDR3 nucleotides are TGCGCCAGCAGCCAAGTCTATGAGGCGCTCGACGAGCAGTACTTC.

This clone showed up just a few times. The chain uses TRBV4-1 and TRBJ1-3; no firm D call. V was pared by 0 bases and J by 1 base, with 7 bases between. Germline CDR1 reads MGHRA; CDR2 reads YSYEKL. CDR3 length equals 15 residues. DNA of the CDR3: TGCGCCAGCAGCCAAGATAGCAATTCTGGAAACACCATATATTTT. Protein sequence: CASSQDSNSGNTIYF.

The gene calls are TRBV5-8 and TRBJ1-4, with D tentatively TRBD1 (5 bases). The CDR3 runs to 14 residues. V gave up 0 bases and J gave up 8 bases, with 11 bases separating them. CDR1 and CDR2 from the germline V gene are SGHTS and YDEGEE. CDR3 DNA sequence: TGTGCCAGCAGCTTGGCAACAGGCGGCGAAAAACTGTTTTTT. Its protein product is CASSLATGGEKLFF. Supplemented by reference TRBV5-8 and TRBJ1-4, the full variable domain reads EAGVTQSPTHLIKTRGQQATLRCSPISGHTSVYWYQQALGLGLQFLLWYDEGEERNRGNFPPRFSGRQFPNYSSELNVNALELEDSALYLCASSLATGGEKLFFGSGTQLSVL.

The chain uses TRBV18 and TRBJ2-6; TRBD1 is a possible D gene (6 bases). Deletions cut 2 bases from V and 2 bases from J, with 13 bases between. This CDR3 spans 17 amino acids. CDR1 is KGHSH, CDR2 LQKENI, per germline. The CDR3 DNA sequence: TGTGCCAGCTCACCATTAAGGACAGCCGCTGGGGCCAACGTCCTGACTTTC. Protein product: CASSPLRTAAGANVLTF. Full variable domain (remainder filled in from reference TRBV18 and TRBJ2-6): NAGVMQNPRHLVRRRGQEARLRCSPMKGHSHVYWYRQLPEEGLKFMVYLQKENIIDESGMPKERFSAEFPKEGPSILRIQQVVRGDSAAYFCASSPLRTAAGANVLTFGAGSRLTVL.

The rearrangement uses TRBV9 and TRBJ2-2; 7 bases agree with TRBD2. The CDR3 sequence is 14 residues long. Germline CDR1 is SGDLS and CDR2 is YYNGEE. V lost 0 bases, J lost 8 bases, and 4 bases stayed unmatched. DNA of the CDR3: TGTGCCAGCAGCGTAGCCCGGGACTATGGGGAGCTGTTTTTT. Translating it yields CASSVARDYGELFF.

This sequence joins TRBV30 and TRBJ1-6; D call uncertain. CDR3 length equals 13 residues. Per the germline V gene, CDR1 is GTSNPN and CDR2 is SVGIG (reference sequence). The V gene lost 2 bases and the J gene lost 7 bases, with 9 bases spanning the gap. DNA for the CDR3: TGTGCCTGGAGTACTGGGAGGAATTCACCCCTCCACTTT. As protein: CAWSTGRNSPLHF. Full variable domain (outside the CDR3, taken from reference TRBV30 and TRBJ1-6): SQTIHQWPATLVQPVGSPLSLECTVEGTSNPNLYWYRQAAGRGLQLLFYSVGIGQISSEVPQNLSASRPQDRQFILSSKKLLLSDSGFYLCAWSTGRNSPLHFGNGTRLTVT.

This sequence joins TRBV30 and TRBJ2-2; D is perhaps TRBD1 (5 bases). V lost 5 bases to trimming and J lost 2 bases, with 6 bases between them. CDR1 GTSNPN and CDR2 SVGIG come from the germline V gene (reference sequence). The CDR3 is 12 residues long. The CDR3 sequence is CAWGQNTGELFF. For the CDR3, the DNA is TGTGCCTGGGGACAAAACACCGGGGAGCTGTTTTTT. Variable domain in full (rest from reference TRBV30 and TRBJ2-2): SQTIHQWPATLVQPVGSPLSLECTVEGTSNPNLYWYRQAAGRGLQLLFYSVGIGQISSEVPQNLSASRPQDRQFILSSKKLLLSDSGFYLCAWGQNTGELFFGEGSRLTVL.

This chain links TRBV6-1 with TRBJ2-3, with TRBD2 matching over 7 bases. Germline loops: CDR1 MNHNS, CDR2 SASEGT. Trimming took 6 bases from V and 2 from J; bases not matched to a gene: 8. The CDR3 has 15 amino acids. The CDR3 DNA follows: TGTGCCAGCAGCGGGCGACTAGCTGCCACAGATACGCAGTATTTT. Translation: CASSGRLAATDTQYF.

The V and J genes are TRBV5-4 and TRBJ1-2, with a tentative D call TRBD1 (5 bases). The CDR3 consists of 14 residues. The V end lost 0 bases, the J end lost 9 bases, and 15 bases lay between the germline ends. Germline loops: CDR1 SGHNT, CDR2 YYREEE (reference sequence). The CDR3 nucleotides read TGTGCCAGCAGCTTGGTAGACAGATCGATAAGCTACACCTTC. Its translation: CASSLVDRSISYTF.

The J gene is TRBJ2-7, the V gene TRBV27; 10 bases are a match to TRBD1. Germline lookup yields CDR1 MNHEY and CDR2 SMNVEV (reference sequence). J lost 4 bases, V lost 6 bases, and 3 bases had no gene match. The CDR3 length is 13 residues. The CDR3 DNA follows: TGTGCCAGCAGGGACAGGGGGTTGTACGAGCAGTACTTC. Translation: CASRDRGLYEQYF.

This rearrangement joins TRBV25-1 to TRBJ2-5, with D perhaps matching TRBD2 (7 bases). Trimming removed 4 bases at V and 5 bases at J, with 20 bases between. The CDR3 spans 16 residues. From germline, CDR1 is MGHDK and CDR2 SYGVNS. The CDR3 reads CASSGGGQGYGETQYF. As DNA, the CDR3 is TGTGCCAGCAGTGGGGGGGGGCAGGGGTATGGGGAGACCCAGTACTTC.

The chain links TRBV5-1 to TRBJ1-1; possibly TRBD1 for D (6 bases). The germline V gene has CDR1 SGHRS and CDR2 YFSETQ. CDR3 length: 15 amino acids. The germline V and J ends were trimmed by 7 bases and 4 bases, with 20 bases remaining between them. For the CDR3, the DNA is TGCGCCAGCGCAATATCTCCGGGGGGCGGCACTGAAGCTTTCTTT. Translating gives CASAISPGGGTEAFF.

The rearrangement uses TRBV28 and TRBJ2-7; 13 bases agree with TRBD2. Unmatched junction bases numbered 4, after V lost 2 bases and J lost 3 bases. CDR1 and CDR2 from the germline V gene are MDHEN and SYDVKM. The CDR3 length is 16 residues. CDR3 residues: CASSLGGLAGNYEQYF. DNA of the CDR3: TGTGCCAGCAGTTTAGGGGGACTAGCGGGGAACTACGAGCAGTACTTC.

The rearrangement links TRBV5-1 to TRBJ2-7, with 9 nucleotides matching TRBD1. CDR1 and CDR2 (germline): SGHRS, YFSETQ. The junction had 7 bases not matched to a gene; V was cut back by 1 base and J by 5 bases. The CDR3 length is 15 residues. The CDR3 loop is CASSLYGQGLDEQYF. DNA for the CDR3: TGCGCCAGCAGCTTGTACGGACAGGGGCTCGACGAGCAGTACTTC.

V usage is TRBV6-5 and J usage is TRBJ2-7, with D possibly TRBD2 on 6 matching bases. CDR3 length equals 15 residues. With 1 base removed from V and 0 bases from J, the gap between germline ends came to 10 bases. Germline values: CDR1 MNHEY, CDR2 SVGAGI. This CDR3 reads CASSYLSGGSYEQYF. CDR3 in DNA: TGTGCCAGCAGTTACTTGTCCGGGGGCTCCTACGAGCAGTACTTC.

V and J are TRBV19 and TRBJ1-1; D possibly corresponds to TRBD1 (6 bases). In germline, CDR1 is LNHDA, CDR2 SQIVND (reference sequence). This CDR3 comprises 14 residues. V lost 4 bases and J 0 bases, leaving 9 bases between the germline ends. Written as DNA, the CDR3 is TGTGCCAGTAGTAGGGGACAATTGAACACTGAAGCTTTCTTT. Its translation: CASSRGQLNTEAFF.

The rearrangement links TRBV14 to TRBJ1-1, with TRBD1 identical over 12 bases. The CDR3 covers 16 residues. The V segment lost 5 bases and the J segment 1 base; nucleotides outside the gene matches: 5. In germline, CDR1 is SGHDN, CDR2 FVKESK. DNA of the CDR3: TGTGCCAGCAGCTCGGGACAGGGGGCGCCGAACACTGAAGCTTTCTTT. Encoded protein: CASSSGQGAPNTEAFF. Full variable domain (rest looked up from reference TRBV14 and TRBJ1-1): EAGVTQFPSHSVIEKGQTVTLRCDPISGHDNLYWYRRVMGKEIKFLLHFVKESKQDESGMPNNRFLAERTGGTYSTLKVQPAELEDSGVYFCASSSGQGAPNTEAFFGQGTRLTVV.

The CDR3 protein is CAIGGLTYEQYF. The CDR3 region has the DNA TGTGCCATCGGAGGCCTGACCTACGAGCAGTACTTC. The J gene is TRBJ2-7, the V gene TRBV10-3; possible D gene TRBD2, 5 bases. V lost 8 bases and J lost 2, with 10 bases in between. This CDR3 region has 12 residues. Per germline, CDR1 ENHRY and CDR2 SYGVKD.

The rearrangement links TRBV30 to TRBJ1-5, with D unresolved. Trimming removed 3 bases at V and 0 bases at J, with 9 bases between. CDR3 length: 14 residues. Germline V gene lookup returns CDR1 GTSNPN and CDR2 SVGIG (reference sequence). The CDR3 is CAWSPGNSNQPQHF. The CDR3 bases are TGTGCCTGGAGCCCAGGAAATAGCAATCAGCCCCAGCATTTT.

The table lists this clone with a few counts. CDR3 protein: CATTRDRHYNEQFF. CDR3 coding DNA: TGTGCCACAACCCGGGACAGACATTACAATGAGCAGTTCTTC. The chain couples TRBV2 to TRBJ2-1, with 7 bases matching TRBD1. Germline CDR1 reads SNHLY; CDR2 reads FYNNEI. After removal of 10 bases from V and 4 bases from J, the junction contained 10 bases not matched to a gene. The CDR3 totals 14 residues.

With respect to this clone: No conserved phenylalanine or tryptophan ends this CDR3, so it is likely a read error. Because the CDR3's place on the DNA is in doubt, the DNA is left out and the CDR3 is given as listed by TCRdb. The same CDR3 is also encoded by other DNA sequences in this sample. The rearrangement uses TRBV20-1 and TRBJ1-1; TRBD1, the table's D call, lacks a check against the DNA. The CDR3 has 11 amino acids, counting both end residues. Germline lookup yields CDR1 DFQATT and CDR2 SNEGSKA (reference sequence). The CDR3 region is CSARDKDRVTC.

The chain uses TRBV7-2 and TRBJ2-3, with TRBD2 identical over 14 bases. This CDR3 contains 18 residues. V shed 4 bases and J 0 bases; nucleotides not matched to a gene: 6. CDR1 SGHTA and CDR2 FQGNSA come from the germline V gene. The CDR3 DNA is TGTGCCAGCAGCTCAAGACTAGCGGGGGGGATCAGCACAGATACGCAGTATTTT. Amino acid sequence: CASSSRLAGGISTDTQYF.

The chain joins TRBV5-6 to TRBJ1-1, with D perhaps TRBD1 (5 bases). Germline V CDR1 and CDR2: SGHDT, YYEEEE. Trimming left V 4 bases short and J 1 base short, with 14 bases between. This CDR3 comprises 15 residues. The CDR3 reads CASSPRAGRNTEAFF. In nucleotides, the CDR3 is TGTGCCAGCAGCCCGAGGGCGGGGCGGAACACTGAAGCTTTCTTT.